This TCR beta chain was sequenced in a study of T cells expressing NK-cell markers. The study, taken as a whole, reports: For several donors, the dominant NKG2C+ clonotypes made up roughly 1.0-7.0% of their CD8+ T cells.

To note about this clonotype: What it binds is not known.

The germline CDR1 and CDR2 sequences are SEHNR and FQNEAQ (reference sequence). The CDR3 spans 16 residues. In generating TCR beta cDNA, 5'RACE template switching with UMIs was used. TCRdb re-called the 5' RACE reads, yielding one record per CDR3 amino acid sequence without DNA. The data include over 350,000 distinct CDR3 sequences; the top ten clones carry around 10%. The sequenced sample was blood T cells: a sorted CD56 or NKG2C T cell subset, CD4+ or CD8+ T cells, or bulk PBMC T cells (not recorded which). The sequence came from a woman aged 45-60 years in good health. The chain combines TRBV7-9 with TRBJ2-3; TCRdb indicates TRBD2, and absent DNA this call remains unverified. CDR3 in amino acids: CASSLLSGRSADTQYF.